These T cell receptor beta chains were read from a single sample in a study of identical twins. TCRdb independently ran MiXCR on the 5' RACE reads; one entry per CDR3 protein. The sample consists of some 200,000 distinct CDR3 sequences, around 8% of them appearing once. The same sample was also used in a study of yellow fever vaccine responses in identical twins.

The source material was memory (CD45RO+) T cells sorted from blood. Source of these receptors: a woman between 18 and 29 years old in good health. Each CDR3 is given with its conserved first and last residue. A D gene is named only where the DNA matches it firmly. Rows may omit the clone size; those that give it use once, few, many or a size class.

V,size,J,D,CDR3,DNA
TRBV20-1,-,TRBJ2-3,TRBD2,CSAAGGSRTDTQYF,TGCAGTGCGGCGGGCGGGAGCCGCACAGATACGCAGTATTTT
TRBV20-1,-,TRBJ2-1,-,CSARGDRAGSVEQFF,TGCAGTGCTAGAGGCGACAGGGCGGGAAGCGTTGAGCAGTTCTTC
TRBV12-3/TRBV12-4,many,TRBJ1-2,-,CASTSGHSRAF,TGTGCCAGCACCTCAGGTCACAGTCGGGCCTTC
TRBV7-8,-,TRBJ1-1,TRBD1,CASSFRQGTDQAFF,TGTGCCAGCAGCTTTAGACAGGGGACGGACCAAGCTTTCTTT
TRBV10-1,many,TRBJ2-1,-,CASSDPLDDEQFF,TGCGCCAGCAGTGACCCTTTGGACGATGAGCAGTTCTTC
TRBV20-1,many,TRBJ2-3,TRBD2,CSARVLPLADTDTQYF,TGCAGTGCTAGAGTACTTCCACTAGCGGACACAGATACGCAGTATTTT
TRBV7-2,-,TRBJ2-7,TRBD2,CASSLASSGGLEQYF,TGTGCCAGCAGCTTAGCGTCTAGCGGGGGACTCGAGCAGTACTTC
TRBV3-1,few,TRBJ1-5,-,CASSQGTQQTPQHF,TGTGCCAGCAGCCAAGGAACTCAGCAGACGCCCCAGCATTTT
TRBV27,-,TRBJ2-5,-,CASSPYGETQYF,TGTGCCAGCAGCCCTTACGGAGAGACCCAGTACTTC
TRBV2,-,TRBJ2-7,TRBD1,CASIRGQGALYEQYF,TGTGCCAGCATACGGGGACAGGGGGCTCTCTACGAGCAGTACTTC
TRBV2,few,TRBJ2-5,TRBD2,CASSGGQTSGGRGETQYF,TGTGCCAGCAGTGGAGGCCAAACTAGCGGGGGGCGTGGGGAGACCCAGTACTTC
TRBV28,many,TRBJ2-1,-,CASSGPSPSSYNEQFF,TGTGCCAGCAGTGGACCCAGCCCGAGCTCCTACAATGAGCAGTTCTTC
TRBV12-2,-,TRBJ2-3,-,CASRGILAEPTDTQYF,TGTGCAAGTCGCGGCATACTAGCGGAACCCACAGATACGCAGTATTTT
TRBV5-1,many,TRBJ2-3,-,CASSATLKPDTQYF,TGCGCCAGCAGCGCAACCCTGAAGCCAGATACGCAGTATTTT
TRBV6-1,few,TRBJ2-5,-,CASSEATGTQETQYF,TGTGCCAGCAGTGAAGCTACCGGGACTCAAGAGACCCAGTACTTC
TRBV20-1,-,TRBJ1-2,TRBD1,CSATDDRERGTF,TGCAGTGCTACGGATGACAGGGAGAGGGGCACCTTC
TRBV5-1,many,TRBJ1-6,-,CASSLVQENSPLHF,TGCGCCAGCAGCTTGGTACAGGAGAATTCACCCCTCCACTTT
TRBV5-1,-,TRBJ2-2,-,CASSLIARTGELFF,TGCGCCAGCAGCTTAATAGCGCGCACCGGGGAGCTGTTTTTT
TRBV6-2/TRBV6-3,many,TRBJ2-3,TRBD2,CASSSPAGGGTDTQYF,TGTGCCAGCAGTTCGCCAGCGGGAGGGGGCACAGATACGCAGTATTTT
TRBV6-1,-,TRBJ1-3,-,CASSPTPSGNTIYF,TGTGCCAGCAGTCCCACCCCCTCTGGAAACACCATATATTTT
TRBV6-2/TRBV6-3,few,TRBJ1-1,TRBD1,CASNSRGRGGTEAFF,TGTGCCAGCAACTCCCGAGGCAGGGGGGGCACTGAAGCTTTCTTT
TRBV2,many,TRBJ1-4,-,CASVFRQSNEKLFF,TGTGCCAGCGTGTTCAGACAGAGTAATGAAAAACTGTTTTTT
TRBV4-3,many,TRBJ2-1,-,CASSVGQGTYNEQFF,TGCGCCAGCAGCGTCGGGCAGGGGACCTACAATGAGCAGTTCTTC
TRBV9,few,TRBJ1-6,TRBD1,CASSAGDRDNSPLHF,TGTGCCAGCAGCGCCGGGGACAGAGATAATTCACCCCTCCACTTT
TRBV29-1,many,TRBJ2-5,-,CSVADEFQETQYF,TGCAGCGTTGCGGATGAGTTCCAAGAGACCCAGTACTTC
TRBV12-3/TRBV12-4,many,TRBJ2-2,TRBD2,CASSGRENTGELFF,TGTGCCAGTAGCGGGAGGGAAAACACCGGGGAGCTGTTTTTT
TRBV7-2,few,TRBJ2-1,-,CASSLPGSPYNEQFF,TGTGCCAGCAGCTTACCGGGATCCCCTTACAATGAGCAGTTCTTC
TRBV3-1,many,TRBJ2-7,TRBD1,CASSQWDRDSEQYF,TGTGCCAGCAGCCAGTGGGACAGGGACAGCGAGCAGTACTTC
TRBV20-1,-,TRBJ2-3,TRBD2,CSASTSGGAGDTQYF,TGCAGTGCTAGTACCAGCGGGGGGGCCGGAGATACGCAGTATTTT
TRBV6-2/TRBV6-3,many,TRBJ2-7,-,CASSYLDEQYF,TGTGCCAGCAGTTATCTCGACGAGCAGTACTTC
TRBV11-2,many,TRBJ2-3,-,CASSSSYTDTQYF,TGTGCCAGCAGCTCCTCCTACACAGATACGCAGTATTTT
TRBV3-1,-,TRBJ2-3,-,CASSPGRNTDTQYF,TGTGCCAGCAGCCCGGGACGGAATACAGATACGCAGTATTTT
TRBV18,-,TRBJ1-2,-,CASSPEVGGNYGYTF,TGTGCCAGCTCACCAGAAGTGGGGGGAAACTATGGCTACACCTTC
TRBV6-5,-,TRBJ2-7,TRBD2,CASSYSTSPYEQYF,TGTGCCAGCAGTTACTCGACTAGCCCCTACGAGCAGTACTTC
TRBV3-1,many,TRBJ2-5,-,CASSQDPAWETQYF,TGTGCCAGCAGCCAAGATCCAGCCTGGGAGACCCAGTACTTC
TRBV7-9,many,TRBJ2-6,-,CASRGSGANVLTF,TGTGCCAGCAGGGGGTCAGGGGCCAACGTCCTGACTTTC
TRBV5-1,few,TRBJ2-2,-,CASSGSTGISGELFF,TGCGCCAGCAGCGGATCAACAGGGATTTCCGGGGAGCTGTTTTTT
TRBV4-1,few,TRBJ2-1,TRBD2,CASRELAGGPHEQFF,TGCGCCAGCAGGGAATTAGCGGGGGGGCCCCATGAGCAGTTCTTC
TRBV7-2,few,TRBJ2-2,-,CASSLSGLGELFF,TGTGCCAGCAGCTTATCAGGGCTCGGGGAGCTGTTTTTT
TRBV6-8,-,TRBJ2-3,TRBD2,CASSYPASGRRTDTQYF,TGTGCCAGCAGTTACCCGGCTAGCGGGAGAAGAACAGATACGCAGTATTTT
TRBV29-1,many,TRBJ2-3,TRBD2,CSVGGLAVTDTQYF,TGCAGCGTTGGCGGGCTAGCGGTCACAGATACGCAGTATTTT
TRBV18,few,TRBJ2-7,-,CASSPWGTEATYEQYF,TGTGCCAGCTCACCCTGGGGGACCGAGGCTACCTACGAGCAGTACTTC
TRBV6-1,many,TRBJ1-1,-,CASSWVGLNTEAFF,TGTGCCAGCAGCTGGGTTGGGTTGAACACTGAAGCTTTCTTT